This entry lists 8 T cell receptor beta chains sequenced from one sample in a study of blood T cell repertoires in COVID-19. Some clones are missing from TCRdb's copy, which holds only in-frame ones; the method was immunoSEQ multiplex PCR. Of approximately 390,000 clones detected, over 75% appear once; the ten largest clones hold over 2%. Source material: PBMCs or T cells enriched from blood (not recorded which). The receptors were gathered from a woman between 40 and 55 years old with acute COVID-19.

The chain recombines TRBV25-1 with TRBJ2-1; 8 positions match TRBD1. The CDR3 has 18 amino acids. CDR1 is MGHDK and CDR2 is SYGVNS in the germline V gene. V shed 5 bases and J 6 bases; nucleotides not matched to a gene: 18. CDR3 in DNA: TGTGCCAGCAGTCGGGCAGGGGGCGGACGGGGTCGAGGCAATGAGCAGTTCTTC. Translated, it gives CASSRAGGGRGRGNEQFF.

The chain employs TRBV11-2 and TRBJ1-6; D not certain. Germline V lookup: CDR1 SGHAT, CDR2 FQNNGV. The V end was cut by 4 bases, the J end by 4 bases, with 2 bases between. This CDR3 has 12 residues. CDR3: CASSSYNSPLHF. For the CDR3, the DNA is TGTGCCAGCAGCTCGTATAATTCACCCCTCCACTTT. The whole variable domain, remainder taken from reference TRBV11-2 and TRBJ1-6, is EAGVAQSPRYKIIEKRQSVAFWCNPISGHATLYWYQQILGQGPKLLIQFQNNGVVDDSQLPKDRFSAERLKGVDSTLKIQPAKLEDSAVYLCASSSYNSPLHFGNGTRLTVT.

The DNA of the CDR3 is TGTGCCAGCAGCGTAGACGGGTTTGTAGACGGAGGGGCTTTCTTT. As protein: CASSVDGFVDGGAFF. This sequence joins TRBV9 and TRBJ1-1, with D unclear. The CDR3 extends over 15 amino acids. Germline V gene lookup returns CDR1 SGDLS and CDR2 YYNGEE. Trimming took off 0 bases at V and 11 bases at J, with 20 bases between the two ends.

J is TRBJ1-4 and V is TRBV7-6, with D unresolved. This CDR3 spans 13 amino acids. Germline lookup yields CDR1 SGHVS and CDR2 FNYEAQ. The germline V and J ends were trimmed by 4 bases and 5 bases, with 8 bases remaining between them. The CDR3 sequence is CASSSDTNEKLFF. DNA for the CDR3: TGTGCCAGCAGCTCCGACACCAATGAAAAACTGTTTTTT.

The chain carries TRBV18 and TRBJ1-1; D possibly corresponds to TRBD1 (6 bases). Looked up from germline, CDR1 is KGHSH and CDR2 is LQKENI. The CDR3 extends over 17 amino acids. V was trimmed by 3 bases and J by 5 bases, leaving 22 bases between them. CDR3 in DNA: TGTGCCAGCTCACCGGCAGGACAGCGGACCGGGGGGACTGAAGCTTTCTTT. This codes for CASSPAGQRTGGTEAFF.

The rearrangement joins TRBV6-4 to TRBJ2-2, with D tentatively TRBD1 (5 bases). Trimming cost V 0 bases and J 4 bases, with 9 bases left between them. CDR1 and CDR2 (germline): MRHNA, SNTAGT. The CDR3 loop spans 15 amino acids. The CDR3: CASSDSQGPTGELFF. CDR3 DNA sequence: TGTGCCAGCAGTGACTCTCAGGGTCCCACCGGGGAGCTGTTTTTT.

This clone has a single count. The rearrangement joins TRBV10-1 to TRBJ1-2, with D perhaps matching TRBD1 (5 bases). Trimming removed 8 bases at V and 3 bases at J, with 10 bases between. The CDR3 is 12 amino acids. Germline V gives CDR1 WNHNN, CDR2 SYGVQD (reference sequence). The CDR3 sequence is CASRRQYYGYTF. In DNA form, the CDR3 reads TGCGCCAGCCGTCGACAGTACTATGGCTACACCTTC.

This chain joins TRBV12-5 and TRBJ1-3; TRBD1 is a possible D gene (5 bases). Trimming removed 1 base at V and 2 bases at J, with 15 bases between. Looked up from germline, CDR1 is LGHNT and CDR2 is FRNRAP. The CDR3 runs to 17 residues. In DNA form, the CDR3 reads TGTGCTAGTGGTTTGGATTCTTGGGGGACTCCTGGAAACACCATATATTTT. This sequence encodes CASGLDSWGTPGNTIYF.